This T cell receptor beta chain was recorded in a study of T cell changes during pregnancy in multiple sclerosis. Measured with immunoSEQ multiplex PCR; TCRdb has only the in-frame clones, and not every one. Found here are 100,000 or so clones, about 91% of them singletons; the top ten hold over 3%. Sequenced material: peripheral blood, taken in the second trimester of pregnancy. The sequence derives from a female donor with multiple sclerosis, enrolled in a pregnancy study.

DNA for the CDR3: TGCGCCAGCAGCTTTCGGGGTAGTAGGGAGACCCAGTACTTC. Its translation is CASSFRGSRETQYF. The V gene is TRBV5-1, the J gene TRBJ2-5; maybe TRBD2 (5 bases). Between the trimmed V and J ends, which lost 2 bases and 5 bases, there was a span of 13 bases. CDR1 is SGHRS and CDR2 is YFSETQ in the germline V gene. CDR3 size: 14 residues.